Listed below are T cell receptor beta chains from one sample, sequenced in a study of shared clonotypes between healthy human individuals. TCRdb's copy holds only in-frame clones and misses some; the assay was immunoSEQ multiplex PCR. The profile shows around 1.4 million clones, 98% of them singletons. The sample was naive CD4+ T cells sorted from blood. Receptors originate from a man aged 25 to 45 in good health. The CDR3 runs from the conserved cysteine through the conserved F or W. A D gene is named only where the DNA matches it firmly.

v_call | d_call | cdr3_aa
TRBV28 | . | CASSLFGGPITDTQYF
TRBV19 | . | CASTLRGTVPEAFF
TRBV5-1 | TRBD1 | CASRPGQDKGIQYF
TRBV6-5 | . | CASSYSEASYEQYF
TRBV11-2 | . | CASSLETIGFF
TRBV19 | . | CASTTNRVFSNQPQHF
TRBV30 | . | CAWSVRRDLGEQYF
TRBV11-2 | . | CASSPSQRIGVSYEQYF
TRBV5-4 | TRBD2 | CASSPDSGRDTQYF
TRBV27 | . | CASSFTGQPQHF